The TCR beta chain described here comes from a study of radiotherapy plus CTLA-4 blockade in lung cancer (dated 2018 in TCRdb). With respect to the entire study: Objective responses occurred in more than 15% of enrolled patients, and over 30% achieved disease control.

From the germline V gene, CDR1 is SGHRS and CDR2 is YFSETQ. Its CDR3 holds 15 amino acids, cysteine through phenylalanine. Left in the record is the CDR3 DNA by itself, 45 bases read in frame from the first base. Unmatched junction bases come to 3, with V trimmed by 4 bases and J by 2 bases. On this clone: Which antigen it targets is not known. No base-level quality is on record; no much larger clone is a single base apart. Additional DNA sequences in this sample encode the identical CDR3.

The library was made by the immunoSEQ multiplex PCR assay. TCRdb took this table from immuneACCESS and kept in-frame rearrangements with V and J called. Such tables lack part of the clones; where checked against another copy, unresolved V genes explain under half of the gap, and the rest is unexplained. This sample has tens of thousands of clones in its table, and 70% to 80% of those were observed once. Roughly 4% of the sample comes from the top ten. The study evaluated CTLA-4 blockade (ipilimumab) given together with focal radiation therapy in patients who had chemo-refractory metastatic non-small-cell lung cancer. Results the study describes overall, beyond this receptor: Increased serum interferon-beta after radiation, together with early dynamic changes in blood T cell clones, were reported to be the strongest predictors of response. After treatment with radiotherapy and ipilimumab, TCR clones that originated in tumors expanded in peripheral blood.

This receptor was taken from a human donor with non-small cell lung cancer who had a partial response to radiotherapy plus ipilimumab. Sequences were derived from peripheral blood, sampled from a patient treated with radiotherapy plus ipilimumab. In this chain, TRBV5-1 is recombined with TRBJ2-5; TRBD2 matches 12 bases in the middle. Read as DNA, the sequence is TGCGCCAGCAGCCTCCTAGCGGGGGGGCAAGAGACCCAGTACTTC. It is translated as CASSLLAGGQETQYF.